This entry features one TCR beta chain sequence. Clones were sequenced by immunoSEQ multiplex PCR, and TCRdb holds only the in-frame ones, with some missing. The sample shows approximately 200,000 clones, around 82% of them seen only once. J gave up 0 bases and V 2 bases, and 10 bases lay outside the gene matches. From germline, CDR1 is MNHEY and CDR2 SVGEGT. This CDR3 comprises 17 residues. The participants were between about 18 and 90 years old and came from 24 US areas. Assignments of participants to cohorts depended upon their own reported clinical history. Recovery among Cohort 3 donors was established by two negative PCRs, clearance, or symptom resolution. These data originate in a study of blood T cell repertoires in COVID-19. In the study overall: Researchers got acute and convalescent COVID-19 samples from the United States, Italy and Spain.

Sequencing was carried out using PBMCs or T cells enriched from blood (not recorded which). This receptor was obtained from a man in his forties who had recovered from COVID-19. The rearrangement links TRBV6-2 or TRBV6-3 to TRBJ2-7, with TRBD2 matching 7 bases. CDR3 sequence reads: CASSYAPGKRDSYEQYF. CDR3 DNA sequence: TGTGCCAGCAGTTACGCGCCCGGGAAGCGGGACTCCTACGAGCAGTACTTC.